This TCR beta chain was recovered during a study of human T cells and chemical hapten exposure. TCRdb itself ran the RACE reads through MiXCR, one entry per CDR3 protein. The sample comprises some 170,000 distinct CDR3 sequences, about 20% of which are singletons, and approximately 6.4% rests with the top ten. Trimming took off 6 bases at V and 3 bases at J, with 11 bases between the two ends. This CDR3 has 13 amino acids. Germline loops: CDR1 SNHLY, CDR2 FYNNEI. Documented time point: patch test 1, 2 weeks after DPC sensitization. Described treatment: therapeutic diphenylcyclopropenone sensitization with weekly scalp DPC. Donors were 18 to 70-year-old alopecia patients suitable for DPC. This clonotype was seen only a few times.

Here the sequenced sample was whole blood, taken in connection with sensitization to the hapten diphenylcyclopropenone (DPC). The receptor was isolated from a woman between 45 and 65 years old with alopecia areata. Some clones in this sample may be carry-over from other donors' samples. The V gene is TRBV2, the J gene TRBJ1-2, with TRBD1 as a possible D gene (6 bases). The CDR3 DNA is TGTGCCAGCAGACACACAGGGTACTATGGCTACACCTTC. Its translation: CASRHTGYYGYTF.